These T cell receptor beta chains were read from a single sample in a study of response to subunit inactivated influenza vaccine. TCRdb re-called the RT-PCR reads with MiXCR, one entry per CDR3 protein. The top ten hold over 8.5% of the sample, which has 500,000 to 600,000 distinct CDR3 sequences, around 13% seen once. The specimen comprised PBMCs from blood, sampled less than 13 days after vaccination. The origin of the receptors is a man aged 45 to 65 who received an inactivated influenza vaccine. Each CDR3 is given with its conserved first and last residue. Fields, in order: V gene, CDR3 length, D gene, J gene, CDR3 protein. A D gene is named only where the DNA matches it firmly.

v_gene: TRBV28; len: 12; d_gene: NA; j_gene: TRBJ1-6; CDR3aa: CASSTGTSPLHF
v_gene: TRBV9; len: 16; d_gene: NA; j_gene: TRBJ2-2; CDR3aa: CASSGNPADNTGELFF
v_gene: TRBV24-1; len: 16; d_gene: NA; j_gene: TRBJ2-5; CDR3aa: CATSARSRRWQETQYF
v_gene: TRBV9; len: 13; d_gene: NA; j_gene: TRBJ2-2; CDR3aa: CASSVDNTGELFF
v_gene: TRBV12-3/TRBV12-4; len: 15; d_gene: NA; j_gene: TRBJ2-1; CDR3aa: CASSLILVGANEQFF
v_gene: TRBV10-3; len: 15; d_gene: TRBD2; j_gene: TRBJ2-1; CDR3aa: CAISGGLAGMNEQFF
v_gene: TRBV5-6; len: 17; d_gene: NA; j_gene: TRBJ2-6; CDR3aa: CASSLDRVAPGANVLTF
v_gene: TRBV2; len: 14; d_gene: TRBD1; j_gene: TRBJ2-5; CDR3aa: CASSEMQGAETQYF
v_gene: TRBV7-2; len: 15; d_gene: TRBD1; j_gene: TRBJ2-7; CDR3aa: CASSYGVQGAYEQYF
v_gene: TRBV29-1; len: 13; d_gene: NA; j_gene: TRBJ1-2; CDR3aa: CSAPIDRAYGYTF
v_gene: TRBV7-2; len: 13; d_gene: NA; j_gene: TRBJ2-7; CDR3aa: CASSLKGGYEQYF
v_gene: TRBV20-1; len: 12; d_gene: NA; j_gene: TRBJ1-5; CDR3aa: CSAYDSNQPQHF
v_gene: TRBV6-5; len: 14; d_gene: NA; j_gene: TRBJ2-5; CDR3aa: CASSYSVGMETQYF
v_gene: TRBV20-1; len: 15; d_gene: NA; j_gene: TRBJ2-7; CDR3aa: CSARRRDSNSYEQYF
v_gene: TRBV4-3; len: 16; d_gene: NA; j_gene: TRBJ1-4; CDR3aa: CASSQILAATNEKLFF
v_gene: TRBV6-2/TRBV6-3; len: 15; d_gene: NA; j_gene: TRBJ1-1; CDR3aa: CASSYGGAGSTEAFF
v_gene: TRBV6-2/TRBV6-3; len: 14; d_gene: NA; j_gene: TRBJ2-2; CDR3aa: CASSYAAFPGELFF
v_gene: TRBV11-1; len: 13; d_gene: NA; j_gene: TRBJ2-1; CDR3aa: CASSLPRGNEQFF
v_gene: TRBV29-1; len: 13; d_gene: TRBD1; j_gene: TRBJ2-3; CDR3aa: CSVRQGASDTQYF
v_gene: TRBV12-3/TRBV12-4; len: 14; d_gene: NA; j_gene: TRBJ1-3; CDR3aa: CASRHTSSGNTIYF
v_gene: TRBV5-1; len: 13; d_gene: TRBD1; j_gene: TRBJ2-3; CDR3aa: CASSRDRVDTQYF
v_gene: TRBV16; len: 15; d_gene: TRBD1; j_gene: TRBJ2-3; CDR3aa: CASSRDRGSTDTQYF
v_gene: TRBV6-2/TRBV6-3; len: 16; d_gene: TRBD1; j_gene: TRBJ1-5; CDR3aa: CASKDHSGTANQPQHF
v_gene: TRBV4-3; len: 13; d_gene: NA; j_gene: TRBJ1-5; CDR3aa: CASSQAQGQPQHF
v_gene: TRBV19; len: 14; d_gene: NA; j_gene: TRBJ2-3; CDR3aa: CASSMEAGEDTQYF
v_gene: TRBV6-4; len: 15; d_gene: TRBD2; j_gene: TRBJ2-1; CDR3aa: CASSEASGGRNEQFF
v_gene: TRBV20-1; len: 13; d_gene: TRBD2; j_gene: TRBJ2-1; CDR3aa: CSATGLAGDEQFF
v_gene: TRBV18; len: 18; d_gene: TRBD1; j_gene: TRBJ2-7; CDR3aa: CASSPRVGTGGIPPEQYF
v_gene: TRBV18; len: 13; d_gene: NA; j_gene: TRBJ2-1; CDR3aa: CASSLGPGNEQFF
v_gene: TRBV11-3; len: 14; d_gene: TRBD2; j_gene: TRBJ2-1; CDR3aa: CASSFGAAGAEQFF
v_gene: TRBV5-1; len: 16; d_gene: NA; j_gene: TRBJ2-7; CDR3aa: CASSLASAGWSYEQYF
v_gene: TRBV7-9; len: 15; d_gene: NA; j_gene: TRBJ2-2; CDR3aa: CASGVQRGYTGELFF
v_gene: TRBV20-1; len: 15; d_gene: NA; j_gene: TRBJ2-7; CDR3aa: CSAQSSAGSSYEQYF